The rows below give T cell receptor beta chains drawn from one sample of a study of regulatory T cells in long-lasting Graves disease. Using its own MiXCR run on the multiplex PCR reads, TCRdb lists one record per CDR3 protein. The sample lists some 460,000 distinct CDR3 sequences; under 20% were seen once. This sample was also put to use in a study of T cells in Graves' hyperthyroidism and ophthalmopathy.

The starting material was peripheral blood mononuclear cells (PBMCs), obtained at new diagnosis, from a patient treated with antithyroid drugs. Source of these receptors: a man in his forties with Graves disease. Both conserved end residues are part of each CDR3. Each record gives: V gene, J gene, D gene, clone size, CDR3 DNA, CDR3 protein. A D gene is named only where the DNA matches it firmly. Size tells how often a clone was seen (once, few, many) or the class of an expanded clone, and some rows leave it out.

TRBV19	TRBJ1-1	TRBD1	few	TGTGCCAGTAGAAAGGGACAGGGAGGAACTGAAGCTTTCTTT	CASRKGQGGTEAFF
TRBV2	TRBJ2-7	TRBD2	many	TGTGCCAGCATCCTAGCGGGAGGATCCTACGAGCAGTACTTC	CASILAGGSYEQYF
TRBV12-3/TRBV12-4	TRBJ2-4	TRBD1	.	TGTGCCAGCAGTTCGGGGACAGAAAACATTCAGTACTTC	CASSSGTENIQYF
TRBV10-2	TRBJ2-2	.	.	TGCGCCAGCAGTGAAGGGGGAGGCGGGGAGCTGTTTTTT	CASSEGGGGELFF
TRBV7-8	TRBJ1-6	.	few	TGTGCCAGCAGCCCGCCGGTCACCTATAATTCACCCCTCCACTTT	CASSPPVTYNSPLHF
TRBV20-1	TRBJ2-7	TRBD2	few	TGCAGTGCTACCGGACTAGCGGGCTACGAGCAGTACTTC	CSATGLAGYEQYF
TRBV2	TRBJ1-2	.	.	TGTGCCAGCAGTGGGACCTTCCGGGGCTACACCTTC	CASSGTFRGYTF
TRBV7-9	TRBJ1-1	.	many	TGTGCCAGCCTCGACAGGAGCACTGAAGCTTTCTTT	CASLDRSTEAFF
TRBV15	TRBJ2-1	.	many	TGTGCCACCAGCAGAGATTCCGAGAATGAGCAGTTCTTC	CATSRDSENEQFF
TRBV11-3	TRBJ2-1	TRBD2	few	TGTGCCAGCAGCTTGTACGGGACTAGCGGGAGCAATGAGCAGTTCTTC	CASSLYGTSGSNEQFF
TRBV5-1	TRBJ2-5	TRBD1	many	TGCGCCAGCAGCTGGACAGGGTGGGAGACCCAGTACTTC	CASSWTGWETQYF
TRBV24-1	TRBJ1-5	.	few	TGTGCCACCAGTGACCACCATAGCAATCAGCCCCAGCATTTT	CATSDHHSNQPQHF
TRBV5-1	TRBJ1-3	.	many	TGCGCCAGCAGCTTGGCCGGGACACCCTCTGGAAACACCATATATTTT	CASSLAGTPSGNTIYF
TRBV20-1	TRBJ2-1	.	many	TGCAGTGCCCCGAAGGGAGACGGCACAGCCTACAATGAGCAGTTCTTC	CSAPKGDGTAYNEQFF
TRBV28	TRBJ1-4	.	many	TGTGCCAGCAGGTCAGGGCCCGATAATGAAAAACTGTTTTTT	CASRSGPDNEKLFF
TRBV2	TRBJ2-2	.	.	TGTGCCAGCAGTTCGGAGGGAAGGAACACCGGGGAGCTGTTTTTT	CASSSEGRNTGELFF
TRBV7-8	TRBJ2-3	.	many	TGTGCCAGCAGTTCAGTGAGACGGGGCCCTCTATTACCCTTGGATACGCAGTATTTT	CASSSVRRGPLLPLDTQYF
TRBV7-9	TRBJ1-2	TRBD1	many	TGTGCCAGCAGCAACTGGGACAGGGGAACGGCTAACTATGGCTACACCTTC	CASSNWDRGTANYGYTF
TRBV19	TRBJ2-1	.	.	TGTGCCAGTAGTATGGATAACCCGGGGGTGGGAGTGGATGAGCAGTTCTTC	CASSMDNPGVGVDEQFF
TRBV12-3/TRBV12-4	TRBJ2-7	.	many	TGTGCCAGCAGTCCGAAAGGGACGGCCTGGGGCGAGCAGTACTTC	CASSPKGTAWGEQYF
TRBV24-1	TRBJ2-1	.	many	TGTGCCACCAGTGAGACCCAAAAGAGAAGCTCCTACAATGAGCAGTTCTTC	CATSETQKRSSYNEQFF
TRBV18	TRBJ2-5	TRBD1	many	TGTGCCAGCTCACCTGGAACAGGGGTTAAGGAGACCCAGTACTTC	CASSPGTGVKETQYF